Detailed here is one T cell receptor beta chain. Its antigen remains unidentified. The protocol was immunoSEQ multiplex PCR, while the TCRdb copy is restricted to in-frame clones and leaves out a portion. Here the sample spans approximately 530,000 clones, 95% to 96% being singletons. V lost 5 bases and J 7 bases, leaving 18 bases between the germline ends. The CDR3 consists of 14 residues. Germline-derived CDR1 and CDR2 are KGHSH and LQKENI. The record originates from a study of shared clonotypes between healthy human individuals. Study findings and constraints: There were few donors, and this limited the genetic and exposure-history diversity represented.

The TCR comes from a woman in her 30s in good health. The rearrangement links TRBV18 to TRBJ2-7, with D possibly being TRBD1 (5 bases). Input material: naive CD4+ T cells sorted from blood. This sample's subset: CD45RA+ positively selected. The CDR3 sequence is CASSTLGPQKEQYF. The CDR3 DNA reads as TGTGCCAGCTCAACGCTGGGGCCCCAGAAGGAGCAGTACTTC.